This T cell receptor (beta chain) was obtained from a study of shared clonotypes between healthy human individuals. Sequenced by immunoSEQ multiplex PCR; TCRdb stores in-frame clones only, minus some. The data show about 1.5 million clones, about 98% seen once. The study, taken as a whole, reports: Investigators collected only blood, and repertoires in tissues likely differ. Larger estimated richness was generally seen in naive subsets than in memory subsets. The study found lower generation probabilities in non-shared clonotypes than in those shared by all four donors. Rarefaction revealed incomplete sorted-subset sequencing despite large depth.

Of note for this clone: Its target is not known.

Material for sequencing was naive CD4+ T cells sorted from blood. Subset meaning: CD45RA+ positively selected. The receptor comes from a man aged 25-45 years in good health.

The CDR3 DNA is TGTGCCAGCAGCCCCAACCTTATCGGCAGGGGGAACACTGAAGCTTTCTTT. Encoded protein: CASSPNLIGRGNTEAFF. J is TRBJ1-1 and V is TRBV7-9, with a weak D call TRBD1 (6 bases). V lost 5 bases, J lost 1 base, and 20 bases lay in between. Germline CDR1 and CDR2: SEHNR and FQNEAQ (reference sequence). CDR3 length: 17 residues.